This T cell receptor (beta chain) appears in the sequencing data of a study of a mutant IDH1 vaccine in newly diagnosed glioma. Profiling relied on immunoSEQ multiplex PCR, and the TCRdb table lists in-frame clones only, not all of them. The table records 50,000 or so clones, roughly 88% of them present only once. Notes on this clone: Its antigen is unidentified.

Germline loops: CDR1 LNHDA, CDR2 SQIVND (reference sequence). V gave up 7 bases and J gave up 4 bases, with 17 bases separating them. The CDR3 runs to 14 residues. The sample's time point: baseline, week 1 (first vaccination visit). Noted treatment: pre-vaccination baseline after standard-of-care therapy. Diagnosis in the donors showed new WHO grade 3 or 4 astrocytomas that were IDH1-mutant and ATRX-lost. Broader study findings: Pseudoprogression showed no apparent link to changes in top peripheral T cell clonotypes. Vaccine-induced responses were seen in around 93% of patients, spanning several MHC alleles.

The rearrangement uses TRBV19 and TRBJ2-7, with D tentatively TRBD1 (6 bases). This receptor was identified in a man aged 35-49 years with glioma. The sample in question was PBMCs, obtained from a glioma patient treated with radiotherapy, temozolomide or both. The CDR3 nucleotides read TGTGCCAGTAAAAGGGGGAGTGAACCTTACGAGCAGTACTTC. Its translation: CASKRGSEPYEQYF.